The entry that follows covers one T cell receptor beta chain sequence. This sample was included in a study of control samples from healthy donors and cancer patients. The data were produced by immunoSEQ multiplex PCR, yet TCRdb's version contains in-frame clones alone and is incomplete. The table includes roughly 84,000 clones, 91% detected once. The CDR3 consists of 15 residues. Germline V gene data show CDR1 as LNHDA and CDR2 as SQIVND (reference sequence). V lost 5 bases to trimming and J lost 9 bases; unmatched junction nucleotides: 11. V usage is TRBV19 and J usage is TRBJ2-1; TRBD2 agrees at 9 bases. The receptor was derived from a man aged 50 or older in good health. The sequenced sample consisted of blood. The CDR3: CASSPPWLAGREQFF. The CDR3 DNA is TGTGCCAGTAGTCCCCCGTGGCTAGCGGGGCGTGAGCAGTTCTTC.